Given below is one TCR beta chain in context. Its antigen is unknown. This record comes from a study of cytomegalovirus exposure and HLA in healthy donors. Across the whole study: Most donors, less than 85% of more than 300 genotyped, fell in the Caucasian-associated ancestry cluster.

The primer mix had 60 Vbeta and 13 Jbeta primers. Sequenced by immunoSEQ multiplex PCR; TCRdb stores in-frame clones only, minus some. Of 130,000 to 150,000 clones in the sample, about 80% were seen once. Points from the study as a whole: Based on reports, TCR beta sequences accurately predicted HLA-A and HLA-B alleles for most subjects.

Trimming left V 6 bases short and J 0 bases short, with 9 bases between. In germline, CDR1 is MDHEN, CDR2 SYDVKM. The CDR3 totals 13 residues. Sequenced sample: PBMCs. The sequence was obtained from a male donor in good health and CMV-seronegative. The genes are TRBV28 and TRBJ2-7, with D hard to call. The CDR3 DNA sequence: TGTGCCAGCAGCTCCGGGTTCTCCTACGAGCAGTACTTC. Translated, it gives CASSSGFSYEQYF.